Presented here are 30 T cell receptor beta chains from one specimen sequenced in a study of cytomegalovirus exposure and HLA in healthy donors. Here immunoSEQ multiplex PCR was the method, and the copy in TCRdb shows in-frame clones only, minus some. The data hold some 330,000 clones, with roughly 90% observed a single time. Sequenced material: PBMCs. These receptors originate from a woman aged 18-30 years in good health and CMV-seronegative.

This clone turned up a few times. CDR3 sequence: CASRYSPGTSHEQYF. In nucleotides, the CDR3 is TGTGCCAGCAGGTACAGCCCCGGGACAAGCCACGAGCAGTACTTC. V gene TRBV6-7 combines with J gene TRBJ2-7, with D tentatively TRBD1 (6 bases). TRBV6-7 carries the ORF label, with uncertain function. This CDR3 has 15 amino acids. Trimming pared 6 bases from V and 5 bases from J, leaving 20 bases between.

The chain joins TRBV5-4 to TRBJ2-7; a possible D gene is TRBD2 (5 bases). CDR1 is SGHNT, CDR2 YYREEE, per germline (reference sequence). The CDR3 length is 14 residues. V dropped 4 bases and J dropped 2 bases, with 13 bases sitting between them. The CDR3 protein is CASSVGLLTYEQYF. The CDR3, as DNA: TGTGCCAGCAGCGTTGGACTTCTCACCTACGAGCAGTACTTC.

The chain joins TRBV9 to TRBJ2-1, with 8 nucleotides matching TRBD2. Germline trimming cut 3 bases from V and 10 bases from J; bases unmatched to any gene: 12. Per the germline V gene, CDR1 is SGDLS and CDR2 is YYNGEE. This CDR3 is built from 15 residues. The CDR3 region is CASSAGTSREEEQFF. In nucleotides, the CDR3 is TGTGCCAGCAGCGCCGGGACTAGTAGAGAAGAGGAGCAGTTCTTC.

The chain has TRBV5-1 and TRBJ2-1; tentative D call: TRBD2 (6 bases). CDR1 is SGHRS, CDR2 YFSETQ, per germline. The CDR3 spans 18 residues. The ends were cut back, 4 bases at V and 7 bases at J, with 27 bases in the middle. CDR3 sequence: CASSANSSAGLSYNEQFF. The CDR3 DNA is TGCGCCAGCAGCGCCAACTCCTCAGCGGGCTTGTCATATAATGAGCAGTTCTTC.

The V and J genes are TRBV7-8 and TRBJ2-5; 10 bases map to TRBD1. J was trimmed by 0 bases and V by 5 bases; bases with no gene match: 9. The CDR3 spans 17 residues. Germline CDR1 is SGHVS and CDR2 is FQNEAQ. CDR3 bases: TGTGCCAGCAGCACGGACAGGGGGAGGACGTACCAAGAGACCCAGTACTTC. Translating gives CASSTDRGRTYQETQYF.

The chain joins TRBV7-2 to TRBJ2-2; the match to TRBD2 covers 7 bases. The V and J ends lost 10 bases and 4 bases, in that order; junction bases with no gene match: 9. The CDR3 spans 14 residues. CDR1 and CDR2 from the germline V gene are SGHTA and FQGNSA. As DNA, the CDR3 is TGTGCCACGGGGGGTGAACTGGTCACCGGGGAGCTGTTTTTT. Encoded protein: CATGGELVTGELFF. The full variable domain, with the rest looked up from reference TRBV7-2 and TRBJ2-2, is GAGVSQSPSNKVTEKGKDVELRCDPISGHTALYWYRQSLGQGLEFLIYFQGNSAPDKSGLPSDRFSAERTGGSVSTLTIQRTQQEDSAVYLCATGGELVTGELFFGEGSRLTVL.

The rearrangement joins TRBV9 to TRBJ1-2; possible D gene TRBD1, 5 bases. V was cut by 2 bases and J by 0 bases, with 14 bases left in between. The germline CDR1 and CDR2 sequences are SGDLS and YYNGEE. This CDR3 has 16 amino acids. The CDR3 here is CASSVGRNRPNYGYTF. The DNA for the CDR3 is TGTGCCAGCAGCGTGGGGCGGAACAGACCTAACTATGGCTACACCTTC.

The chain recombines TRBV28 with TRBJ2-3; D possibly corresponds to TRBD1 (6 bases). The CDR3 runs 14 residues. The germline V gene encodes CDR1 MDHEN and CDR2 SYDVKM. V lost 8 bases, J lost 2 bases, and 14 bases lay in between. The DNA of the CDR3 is TGTGCCAGCCAACAGGGCTCACCCACAGATACGCAGTATTTT. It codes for CASQQGSPTDTQYF.

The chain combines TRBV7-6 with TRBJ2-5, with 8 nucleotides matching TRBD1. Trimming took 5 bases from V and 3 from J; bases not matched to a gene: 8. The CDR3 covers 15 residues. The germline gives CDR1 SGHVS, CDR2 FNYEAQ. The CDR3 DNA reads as TGTGCCAGCAGCCCGGGACAGGTACGGGAAGAGACCCAGTACTTC. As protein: CASSPGQVREETQYF.

The CDR3 region is CASSQLAGAQETQYF. CDR3 DNA sequence: TGTGCCAGCAGTCAACTAGCGGGAGCCCAAGAGACCCAGTACTTC. This chain connects TRBV6-4 to TRBJ2-5; 11 bases are shared with TRBD2. Germline lookup yields CDR1 MRHNA and CDR2 SNTAGT. With V trimmed by 5 bases and J by 1 base, 3 bases remained unmatched. The CDR3 is 15 residues long.

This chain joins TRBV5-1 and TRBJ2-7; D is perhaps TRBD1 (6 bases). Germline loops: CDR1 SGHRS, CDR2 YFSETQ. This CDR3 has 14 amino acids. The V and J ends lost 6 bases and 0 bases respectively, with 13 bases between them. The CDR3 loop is CASTRDTNSYEQYF. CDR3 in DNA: TGCGCCAGCACCCGGGACACCAACTCCTACGAGCAGTACTTC.

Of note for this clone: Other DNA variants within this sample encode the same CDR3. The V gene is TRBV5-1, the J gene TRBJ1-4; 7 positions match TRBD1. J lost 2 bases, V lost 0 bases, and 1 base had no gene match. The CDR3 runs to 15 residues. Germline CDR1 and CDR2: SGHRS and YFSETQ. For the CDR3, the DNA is TGCGCCAGCAGCTTGGCGGGACAGACTAATGAAAAACTGTTTTTT. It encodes CASSLAGQTNEKLFF. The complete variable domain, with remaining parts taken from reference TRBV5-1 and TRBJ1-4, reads KAGVTQTPRYLIKTRGQQVTLSCSPISGHRSVSWYQQTPGQGLQFLFEYFSETQRNKGNFPGRFSGRQFSNSRSEMNVSTLELGDSALYLCASSLAGQTNEKLFFGSGTQLSVL.

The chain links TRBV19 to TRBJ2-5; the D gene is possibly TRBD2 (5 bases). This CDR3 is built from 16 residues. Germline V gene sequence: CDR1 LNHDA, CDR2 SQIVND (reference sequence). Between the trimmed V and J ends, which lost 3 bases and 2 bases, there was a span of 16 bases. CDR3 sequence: CASSMNLAGGQETQYF. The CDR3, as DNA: TGTGCCAGTAGTATGAATCTGGCGGGTGGACAAGAGACCCAGTACTTC.

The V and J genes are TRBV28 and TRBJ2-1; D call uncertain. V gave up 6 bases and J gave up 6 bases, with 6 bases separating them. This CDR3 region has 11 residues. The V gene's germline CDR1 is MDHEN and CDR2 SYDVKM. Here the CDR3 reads CASRLLNEQFF. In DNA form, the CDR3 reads TGTGCCAGCAGGCTACTCAATGAGCAGTTCTTC.

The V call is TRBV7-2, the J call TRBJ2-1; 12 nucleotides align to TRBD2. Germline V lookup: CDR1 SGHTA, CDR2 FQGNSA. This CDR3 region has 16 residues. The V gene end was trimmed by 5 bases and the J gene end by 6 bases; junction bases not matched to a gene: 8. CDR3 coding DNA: TGTGCCAGCAGCGTACGACTAGCGGGAGTCGGCAATGAGCAGTTCTTC. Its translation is CASSVRLAGVGNEQFF.

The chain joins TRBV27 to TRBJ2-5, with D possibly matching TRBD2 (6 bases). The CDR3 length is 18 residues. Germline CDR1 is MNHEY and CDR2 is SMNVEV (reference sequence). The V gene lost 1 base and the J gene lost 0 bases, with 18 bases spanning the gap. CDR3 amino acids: CASSLFGNPWGDQETQYF. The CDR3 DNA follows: TGTGCCAGCAGTTTATTCGGCAACCCTTGGGGGGACCAAGAGACCCAGTACTTC.

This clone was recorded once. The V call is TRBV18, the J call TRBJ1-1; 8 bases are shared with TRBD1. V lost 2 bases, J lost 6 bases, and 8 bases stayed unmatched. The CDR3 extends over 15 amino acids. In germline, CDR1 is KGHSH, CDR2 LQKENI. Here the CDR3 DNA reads TGTGCCAGCTCACCAACGACAGGGGCCGGGGCTGAAGCTTTCTTT. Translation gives CASSPTTGAGAEAFF.

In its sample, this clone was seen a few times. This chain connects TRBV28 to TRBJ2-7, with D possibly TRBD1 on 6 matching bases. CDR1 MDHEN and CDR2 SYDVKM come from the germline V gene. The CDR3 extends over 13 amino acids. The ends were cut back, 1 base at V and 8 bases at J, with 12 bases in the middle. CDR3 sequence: CASSLSTGQKQYF. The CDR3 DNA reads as TGTGCCAGCAGTTTATCAACGGGACAAAAGCAGTACTTC. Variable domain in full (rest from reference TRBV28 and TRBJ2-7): DVKVTQSSRYLVKRTGEKVFLECVQDMDHENMFWYRQDPGLGLRLIYFSYDVKMKEKGDIPEGYSVSREKKERFSLILESASTNQTSMYLCASSLSTGQKQYFGPGTRLTVT.

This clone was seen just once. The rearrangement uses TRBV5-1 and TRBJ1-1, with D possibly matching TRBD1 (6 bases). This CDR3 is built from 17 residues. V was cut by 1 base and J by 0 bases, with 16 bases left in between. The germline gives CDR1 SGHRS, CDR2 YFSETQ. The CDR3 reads CASSLNRVGWMNTEAFF. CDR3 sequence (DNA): TGCGCCAGCAGCTTGAACAGGGTCGGGTGGATGAACACTGAAGCTTTCTTT.

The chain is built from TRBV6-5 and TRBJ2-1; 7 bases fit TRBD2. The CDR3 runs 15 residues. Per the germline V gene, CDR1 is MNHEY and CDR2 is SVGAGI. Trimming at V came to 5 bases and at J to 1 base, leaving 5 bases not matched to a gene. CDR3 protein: CASSAGLGSYNEQFF. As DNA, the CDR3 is TGTGCCAGCAGTGCCGGACTAGGGTCCTACAATGAGCAGTTCTTC.

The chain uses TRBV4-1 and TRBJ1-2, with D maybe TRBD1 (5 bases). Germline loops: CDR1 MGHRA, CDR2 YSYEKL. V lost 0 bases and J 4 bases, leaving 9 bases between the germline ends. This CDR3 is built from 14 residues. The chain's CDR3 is CASSQEDIGYGYTF. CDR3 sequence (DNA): TGCGCCAGCAGCCAAGAGGACATCGGCTATGGCTACACCTTC.

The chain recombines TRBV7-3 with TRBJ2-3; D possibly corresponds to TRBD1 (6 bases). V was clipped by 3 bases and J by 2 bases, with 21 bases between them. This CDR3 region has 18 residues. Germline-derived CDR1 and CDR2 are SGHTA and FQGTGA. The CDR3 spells CASSLTFRPGHNTDTQYF. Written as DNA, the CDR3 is TGTGCCAGCAGCTTGACTTTCCGGCCGGGACACAACACAGATACGCAGTATTTT.

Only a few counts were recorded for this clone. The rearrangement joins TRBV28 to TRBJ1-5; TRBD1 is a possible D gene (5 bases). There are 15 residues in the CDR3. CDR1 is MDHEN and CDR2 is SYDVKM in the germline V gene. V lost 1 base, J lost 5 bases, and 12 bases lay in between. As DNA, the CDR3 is TGTGCCAGCAGTTTATTGGCCAGGGAAGATCAGCCCCAGCATTTT. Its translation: CASSLLAREDQPQHF.

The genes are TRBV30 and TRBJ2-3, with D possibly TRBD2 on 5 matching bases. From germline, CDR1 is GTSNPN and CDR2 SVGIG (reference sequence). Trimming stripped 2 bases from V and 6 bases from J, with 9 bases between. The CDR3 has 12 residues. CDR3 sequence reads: CAWSSSSDTQYF. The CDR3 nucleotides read TGTGCCTGGAGTTCTAGCTCTGATACGCAGTATTTT.

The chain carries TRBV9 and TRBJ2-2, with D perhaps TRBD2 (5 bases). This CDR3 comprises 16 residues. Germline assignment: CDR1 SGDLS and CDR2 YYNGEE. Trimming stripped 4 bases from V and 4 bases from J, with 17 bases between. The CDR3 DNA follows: TGTGCCAGCAGCCCCCCCGCGCGGGCGGGCACCGGGGAGCTGTTTTTT. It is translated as CASSPPARAGTGELFF.

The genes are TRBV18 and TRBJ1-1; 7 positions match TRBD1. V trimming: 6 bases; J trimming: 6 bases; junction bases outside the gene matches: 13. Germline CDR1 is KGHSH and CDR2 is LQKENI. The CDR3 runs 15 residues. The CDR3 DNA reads TGTGCCAGCTCCCCTCCGGGAGGGGGCGGGTCTGAAGCTTTCTTT. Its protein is CASSPPGGGGSEAFF.

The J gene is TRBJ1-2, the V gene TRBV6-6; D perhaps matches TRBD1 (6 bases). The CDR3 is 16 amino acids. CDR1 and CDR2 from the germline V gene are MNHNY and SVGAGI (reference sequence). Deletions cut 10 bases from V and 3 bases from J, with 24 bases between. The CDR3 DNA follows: TGTGCCACCCACCGCGGACTTGCGGGGGCGTACTATGGCTACACCTTC. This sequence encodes CATHRGLAGAYYGYTF.

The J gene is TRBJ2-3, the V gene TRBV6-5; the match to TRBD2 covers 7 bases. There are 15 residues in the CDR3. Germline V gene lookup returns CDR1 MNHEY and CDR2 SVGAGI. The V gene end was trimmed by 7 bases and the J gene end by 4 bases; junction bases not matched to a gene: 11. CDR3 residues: CASTRVGGSADTQYF. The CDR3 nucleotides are TGTGCCAGCACCCGTGTGGGGGGGAGTGCAGATACGCAGTATTTT.

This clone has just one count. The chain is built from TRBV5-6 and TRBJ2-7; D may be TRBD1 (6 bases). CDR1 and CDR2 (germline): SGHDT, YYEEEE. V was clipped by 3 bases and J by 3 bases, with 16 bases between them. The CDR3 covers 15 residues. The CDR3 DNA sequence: TGTGCCAGCAGCTCCGGCTGGGGGCTTATCTACGAGCAGTACTTC. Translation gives CASSSGWGLIYEQYF.

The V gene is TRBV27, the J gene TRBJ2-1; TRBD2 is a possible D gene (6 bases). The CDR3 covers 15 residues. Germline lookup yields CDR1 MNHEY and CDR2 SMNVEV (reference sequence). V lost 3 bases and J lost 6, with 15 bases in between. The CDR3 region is CASSLGRGVGNEQFF. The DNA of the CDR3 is TGTGCCAGCAGTTTGGGACGCGGGGTCGGCAATGAGCAGTTCTTC.